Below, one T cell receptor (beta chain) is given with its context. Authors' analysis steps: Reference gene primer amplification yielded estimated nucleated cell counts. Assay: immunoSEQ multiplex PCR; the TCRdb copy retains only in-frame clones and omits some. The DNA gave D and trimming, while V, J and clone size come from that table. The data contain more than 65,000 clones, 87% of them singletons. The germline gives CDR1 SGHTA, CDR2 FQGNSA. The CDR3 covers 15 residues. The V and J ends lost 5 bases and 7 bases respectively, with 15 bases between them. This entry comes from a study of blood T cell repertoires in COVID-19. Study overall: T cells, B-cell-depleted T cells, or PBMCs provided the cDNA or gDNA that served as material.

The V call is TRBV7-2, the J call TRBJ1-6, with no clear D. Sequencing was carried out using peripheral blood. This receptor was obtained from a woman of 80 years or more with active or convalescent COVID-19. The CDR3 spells CASSAGEGRNSPLHF. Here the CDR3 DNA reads TGTGCCAGCAGCGCCGGGGAGGGCAGGAATTCACCCCTCCACTTT.